This T cell receptor beta chain was documented in a study of cytomegalovirus exposure and HLA in healthy donors. Across the study: It was reported in a later analysis that the same platform had been used for the approximately 110 validation repertoires as for the 666 first-cohort repertoires.

The CDR3 consists of 13 residues. The germline gives CDR1 ENHRY, CDR2 SYGVKD. Trimming pared 2 bases from V and 11 bases from J, leaving 13 bases between. Assay: immunoSEQ multiplex PCR; the TCRdb copy retains only in-frame clones and omits some. This repertoire shows some 65,000 clones, 96% found once; its top ten account for 2% to 2.5%. This rearrangement joins TRBV10-3 to TRBJ1-5; D uncertain. The material sequenced was PBMCs. This receptor was taken from a man younger than 35 in good health and CMV-seronegative. The CDR3 nucleotides read TGTGCCATCAGTGAGGCGGGGTCCTCAGCCCAGCATTTT. Protein sequence: CAISEAGSSAQHF.